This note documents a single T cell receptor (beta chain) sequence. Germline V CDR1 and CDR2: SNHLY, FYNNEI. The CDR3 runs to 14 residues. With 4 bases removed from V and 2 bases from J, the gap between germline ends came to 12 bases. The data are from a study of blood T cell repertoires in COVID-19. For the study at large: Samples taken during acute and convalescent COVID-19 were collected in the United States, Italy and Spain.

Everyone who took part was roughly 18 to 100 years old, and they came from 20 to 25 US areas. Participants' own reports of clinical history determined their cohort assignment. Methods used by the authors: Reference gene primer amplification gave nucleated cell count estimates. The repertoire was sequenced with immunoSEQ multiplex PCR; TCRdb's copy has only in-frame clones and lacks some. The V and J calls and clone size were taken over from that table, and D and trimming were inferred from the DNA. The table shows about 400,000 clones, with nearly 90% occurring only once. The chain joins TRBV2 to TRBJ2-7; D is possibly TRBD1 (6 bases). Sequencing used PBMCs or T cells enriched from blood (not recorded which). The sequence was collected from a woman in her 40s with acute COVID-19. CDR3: CASSVSEGAYEQYF. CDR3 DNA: TGTGCCAGCAGTGTCTCCGAGGGGGCCTACGAGCAGTACTTC. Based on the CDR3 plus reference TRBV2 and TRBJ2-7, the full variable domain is EPEVTQTPSHQVTQMGQEVILRCVPISNHLYFYWYRQILGQKVEFLVSFYNNEISEKSEIFDDQFSVERPDGSNFTLKIRSTKLEDSAMYFCASSVSEGAYEQYFGPGTRLTVT.